One and the same sample provided the 7 T cell receptor beta chains below, sequenced in a study of T cell responses to AZD1222 COVID-19 vaccine. Profiled with immunoSEQ multiplex PCR; TCRdb holds only in-frame clones, not every one. The data hold 150,000 or so clones, with roughly 80% observed a single time. This material consisted of peripheral blood, taken on day 0 of MenACWY control vaccination. These receptors all come from an adult in good health.

The gene calls are TRBV6-6 and TRBJ2-1; 8 nucleotides line up with TRBD1. V shed 2 bases and J 6 bases; nucleotides not matched to a gene: 3. The CDR3 sequence is 14 residues long. The germline V gene has CDR1 MNHNY and CDR2 SVGAGI (reference sequence). The CDR3 DNA follows: TGTGCCAGCAGTTACGGGGGACAGGTCAATGAGCAGTTCTTC. The encoded protein is CASSYGGQVNEQFF.

The chain couples TRBV28 to TRBJ2-1, with D possibly matching TRBD2 (6 bases). The CDR3 has 17 residues. The germline V gene encodes CDR1 MDHEN and CDR2 SYDVKM. Trimming stripped 5 bases from V and 5 bases from J, with 22 bases between. Written as DNA, the CDR3 is TGTGCCAGCAGTGCGATAGGTCTGGCGGGGCTAGACAATGAGCAGTTCTTC. This sequence encodes CASSAIGLAGLDNEQFF.

The J gene is TRBJ1-1, the V gene TRBV6-5, with D uncertain. The CDR3 is 12 residues long. Per the germline V gene, CDR1 is MNHEY and CDR2 is SVGAGI. With 8 bases removed from V and 2 bases from J, the gap between germline ends came to 9 bases. CDR3 DNA: TGTGCCAGCGGCTCGGATAACACTGAAGCTTTCTTT. Translation gives CASGSDNTEAFF.

J is TRBJ2-3 and V is TRBV12-3 or TRBV12-4; tentatively, D is TRBD2 (6 bases). Trimming removed 3 bases from V and 4 bases from J, with 8 bases in between. This CDR3 comprises 13 residues. The DNA for the CDR3 is TGTGCCAGCAGTTTGCGGGGCGCAGATACGCAGTATTTT. It translates to CASSLRGADTQYF.

The J gene is TRBJ2-3, the V gene TRBV11-2, with 8 bases fitting TRBD2. The CDR3 is 16 amino acids. V lost 3 bases, J lost 1 base, and 6 bases stayed unmatched. In germline, CDR1 is SGHAT, CDR2 FQNNGV. The CDR3 coding sequence is TGTGCCAGCAGCTTTCGAGCGGGGGCACGCACAGATACGCAGTATTTT. As protein: CASSFRAGARTDTQYF.

Only one count was recorded for this clone. The chain has TRBV21-1 and TRBJ2-7; TRBD1, the table's D call, was not compared with the DNA. TRBV21-1 constitutes a pseudogene. CDR3 length: 11 residues. In DNA form, the CDR3 reads TGTGCCAGCAGCAAAGGGCACGAGCAGTACGTC. This encodes CASSKGHEQYV.

This clone was observed a handful of times. The chain recombines TRBV27 with TRBJ2-2, with TRBD1 matching over 9 bases. V gave up 5 bases and J gave up 6 bases; unmatched junction bases: 13. The CDR3 sequence is 17 residues long. CDR1 is MNHEY, CDR2 SMNVEV, per germline (reference sequence). The CDR3 DNA sequence: TGTGCCAGCAGTCAAGGGACAGGGAGGGGGTTGGCCGGGGAGCTGTTTTTT. Translated, it gives CASSQGTGRGLAGELFF.